This is a list of T cell receptor beta chains from one sample in a study of T-cell reconstitution after alpha-beta-depleted transplantation in children. TCRdb fed the PCR reads into MiXCR, producing one record per CDR3 protein. The sample holds 800,000 to 1,000,000 distinct CDR3 sequences, roughly 31% seen once. This specimen was PBMCs, mostly from graft donor cells, taken 360 days after TCRalphabeta/CD19-depleted stem cell transplant. The receptors originated from a boy younger than two who had a stem cell transplant for SCID, so the T cells may come from the graft donor. Both conserved end residues are part of each CDR3. A D gene is named only where the DNA matches it firmly. The size of a clone is reported for some rows only, either as once, few or many, or as a class for expanded clones.

v_call,d_call,clone_size,j_call,cdr3_aa,cdr3_nt
TRBV12-3/TRBV12-4,TRBD2,NA,TRBJ2-2,CASGLAGGPYTGELFF,TGTGCCAGCGGCTTAGCGGGGGGGCCGTACACCGGGGAGCTGTTTTTT
TRBV3-1,NA,NA,TRBJ2-1,CASSQGENIYNEQFF,TGTGCCAGCAGCCAAGGGGAAAACATCTACAATGAGCAGTTCTTC
TRBV27,TRBD2,NA,TRBJ2-3,CASSSPGTSGESDTQYF,TGTGCCAGCAGTAGCCCCGGGACTAGCGGGGAATCAGATACGCAGTATTTT
TRBV20-1,NA,NA,TRBJ2-7,CSAHAGTPLPTYEQYF,TGCAGTGCCCATGCGGGGACTCCCCTCCCGACCTACGAGCAGTACTTC
TRBV15,TRBD1,NA,TRBJ2-2,CATSSLWGQGTGELFF,TGTGCCACCAGCAGCCTCTGGGGACAGGGCACCGGGGAGCTGTTTTTT
TRBV20-1,TRBD1,NA,TRBJ2-1,CSARDGAGRGHDEQFF,TGCAGTGCTAGAGATGGGGCGGGCAGGGGGCATGATGAGCAGTTCTTC
TRBV10-3,TRBD1,few,TRBJ2-2,CAISETGTGGRTGELFF,TGTGCCATCAGTGAGACGGGGACAGGAGGAAGAACCGGGGAGCTGTTTTTT
TRBV4-2,NA,NA,TRBJ2-1,CASSQDPGTRSHNEQFF,TGTGCCAGCAGCCAAGATCCGGGGACACGCTCCCACAATGAGCAGTTCTTC
TRBV12-3/TRBV12-4,NA,few,TRBJ2-7,CASSPRTAPTSEQYF,TGTGCCAGCAGTCCCCGGACAGCTCCTACCTCCGAGCAGTACTTC
TRBV12-3/TRBV12-4,NA,NA,TRBJ1-5,CASTWDNLYNQPQHF,TGTGCCAGCACCTGGGACAACCTTTACAATCAGCCCCAGCATTTT
TRBV28,TRBD1,NA,TRBJ1-4,CASSQRDRGIFF,TGTGCCAGCAGCCAGCGGGACAGGGGAATTTTTTTT
TRBV2,NA,NA,TRBJ1-6,CASGIKGPLHF,TGTGCCAGCGGAATTAAGGGACCCCTCCACTTT
TRBV10-3,NA,few,TRBJ2-1,CAISSPGRIYNEQFF,TGTGCCATCAGTTCCCCGGGCCGGATTTACAATGAGCAGTTCTTC
TRBV12-3/TRBV12-4,NA,NA,TRBJ1-2,CASAMGGSNNGYTF,TGTGCCAGCGCCATGGGAGGGTCCAACAATGGCTACACCTTC
TRBV4-1,NA,NA,TRBJ2-1,CASSPRGGPGFF,TGCGCCAGCAGCCCACGAGGGGGTCCAGGGTTCTTC
TRBV11-2,NA,NA,TRBJ2-3,CASSLVGLDSDTDTQYF,TGTGCCAGCAGCTTAGTCGGCCTGGACAGCGACACAGATACGCAGTATTTT
TRBV4-1,NA,NA,TRBJ1-1,CASSAHQGILNTEAFF,TGCGCCAGCAGCGCGCATCAGGGAATCCTGAACACTGAAGCTTTCTTT
TRBV21-1,NA,NA,TRBJ1-5,CASSPPDSSYSNQPQHF,TGTGCCAGCAGCCCGCCGGACAGTTCATATAGCAATCAGCCCCAGCATTTT
TRBV15,NA,few,TRBJ1-2,CATSRDRPNYGYTF,TGTGCCACCAGCAGGGACAGACCGAACTATGGCTACACCTTC
TRBV7-2,NA,NA,TRBJ2-7,CASSFQGREPSEQYF,TGTGCCAGCAGCTTCCAGGGTCGGGAGCCGTCCGAGCAGTACTTC
TRBV30,NA,few,TRBJ1-5,CAWSINSNQPQHF,TGTGCCTGGAGTATCAATAGCAATCAGCCCCAGCATTTT
TRBV12-3/TRBV12-4,NA,NA,TRBJ1-4,CASRPTGGRLFF,TGTGCCAGCAGGCCGACAGGTGGGCGGTTGTTTTTT
TRBV7-2,TRBD2,few,TRBJ2-1,CASSLVVLAVYNEQFF,TGTGCCAGCAGCTTAGTGGTACTAGCGGTTTACAATGAGCAGTTCTTC
TRBV6-1,NA,NA,TRBJ1-2,CASSLSSGTPGYTF,TGTGCCAGCAGTCTCTCCTCCGGGACCCCCGGCTACACCTTC
TRBV2,TRBD1,NA,TRBJ1-4,CASRRTDREAGKLFF,TGTGCCAGCAGGAGAACTGACAGGGAGGCCGGAAAACTGTTTTTT
TRBV4-1,TRBD1,few,TRBJ1-1,CASSQSGTGNTEAFF,TGCGCCAGCAGCCAGTCCGGGACAGGGAACACTGAAGCTTTCTTT
TRBV20-1,NA,NA,TRBJ2-7,CSASPAQGSSYEQYF,TGCAGTGCTAGTCCCGCCCAGGGGAGTTCGTACGAGCAGTACTTC
TRBV7-9,NA,few,TRBJ2-7,CASSFRWNYEQYF,TGTGCCAGCAGCTTTAGGTGGAACTACGAGCAGTACTTC
TRBV5-1,NA,NA,TRBJ2-1,CASSQFQPSYNEQFF,TGCGCCAGCAGCCAATTTCAGCCCTCCTACAATGAGCAGTTCTTC
TRBV4-1,TRBD1,NA,TRBJ2-5,CASSRRPDRGQETQYF,TGCGCCAGCAGCCGCCGACCGGACAGGGGCCAAGAGACCCAGTACTTC
TRBV12-3/TRBV12-4,NA,few,TRBJ1-1,CASSKGPIDHTEAFF,TGTGCCAGCAGTAAGGGACCGATCGATCACACTGAAGCTTTCTTT
TRBV5-1,NA,NA,TRBJ2-1,CASTLTTSRDEQFF,TGCGCCAGCACCTTAACGACCAGTAGGGATGAGCAGTTCTTC
TRBV7-9,TRBD1,NA,TRBJ2-3,CASRKTGGIADTQYF,TGTGCCAGCCGAAAAACAGGGGGCATCGCAGATACGCAGTATTTT
TRBV28,NA,NA,TRBJ2-7,CASNSPDRRGLEQYF,TGTGCCAGCAATTCTCCGGACAGACGAGGCCTCGAGCAGTACTTC
TRBV5-1,TRBD2,NA,TRBJ2-3,CASSPRGTSGAQYF,TGCGCCAGCAGCCCGCGTGGGACTAGTGGGGCGCAGTATTTT
TRBV9,NA,NA,TRBJ1-6,CASSVRESGSPLHF,TGTGCCAGCAGCGTACGAGAGTCCGGATCACCCCTCCACTTT
TRBV20-1,NA,few,TRBJ1-2,CSAKATLTANYGYTF,TGCAGTGCTAAGGCTACTCTGACCGCTAACTATGGCTACACCTTC
TRBV5-1,NA,NA,TRBJ2-7,CASSLEGPIAPHEQYF,TGCGCCAGCAGCTTGGAGGGCCCAATTGCCCCCCACGAGCAGTACTTC
TRBV5-1,NA,few,TRBJ2-1,CASTSVEPFGSDEQFF,TGCGCCAGCACGTCGGTGGAGCCCTTTGGGAGTGATGAGCAGTTCTTC
TRBV24-1,TRBD1,NA,TRBJ2-3,CATSDVRDRSTDTQYF,TGTGCCACCAGTGATGTCCGGGACAGGTCCACAGATACGCAGTATTTT
TRBV12-3/TRBV12-4,NA,few,TRBJ2-5,CASSLMGQGTQYF,TGTGCCAGCAGTTTAATGGGGCAGGGAACCCAGTACTTC
TRBV6-5,NA,NA,TRBJ1-1,CASSSNTGVEAFF,TGTGCCAGCAGTTCGAACACCGGGGTTGAAGCTTTCTTT
TRBV4-3,TRBD2,NA,TRBJ2-7,CASSPETSGAPYEQYF,TGCGCCAGCAGCCCAGAGACTAGCGGGGCTCCCTACGAGCAGTACTTC
TRBV6-5,NA,NA,TRBJ1-3,CASSLLGGNSGNTIYF,TGTGCCAGCAGTTTACTGGGGGGCAACTCTGGAAACACCATATATTTT
TRBV28,TRBD1,few,TRBJ2-1,CASSLDYGTGGYNEQFF,TGTGCCAGCAGTTTGGACTACGGGACAGGGGGTTACAATGAGCAGTTCTTC
TRBV11-2,NA,few,TRBJ2-5,CASSLAPGYQETQYF,TGTGCCAGCAGCTTAGCGCCGGGGTACCAAGAGACCCAGTACTTC
TRBV5-6,TRBD2,NA,TRBJ2-3,CASSLVSGGRRGTDTQYF,TGTGCCAGCAGCTTGGTTAGCGGGGGGCGTAGAGGCACAGATACGCAGTATTTT
TRBV18,NA,NA,TRBJ2-1,CASSTTEYNEQFF,TGTGCCAGCTCAACCACAGAATACAATGAGCAGTTCTTC
TRBV7-2,TRBD2,NA,TRBJ2-1,CASSFGRGGREQFF,TGTGCCAGCAGCTTTGGGCGGGGGGGCCGTGAGCAGTTCTTC
TRBV5-1,NA,NA,TRBJ1-5,CASSLEEANQPQHF,TGCGCCAGCAGCTTGGAGGAGGCCAATCAGCCCCAGCATTTT
TRBV12-3/TRBV12-4,NA,NA,TRBJ2-2,CASSLSRTGLFSSTGELFF,TGTGCCAGCAGTTTATCCAGGACCGGCCTCTTCTCGTCCACCGGGGAGCTGTTTTTT